These 12 T cell receptor beta chains came from one sample sequenced in a study of shared clonotypes between healthy human individuals. Measured with immunoSEQ multiplex PCR; TCRdb has only the in-frame clones, and not every one. The sample holds over a million clones, about 96% seen once. The sequenced sample was naive CD4+ T cells sorted from blood. As to subset: CD45RA+ positively selected. The receptors were gathered from a man younger than 40 in good health.

This clone came up once. This chain uses TRBV14 with TRBJ2-1, with unresolved D. Germline values: CDR1 SGHDN, CDR2 FVKESK. V dropped 4 bases and J dropped 5 bases, with 15 bases sitting between them. The CDR3 length is 15 residues. The CDR3 bases are TGTGCCAGCAGCCCACTTAGCTCCCGTCACAATGAGCAGTTCTTC. Amino acids: CASSPLSSRHNEQFF.

The chain uses TRBV5-1 and TRBJ1-1; D gene unclear. The CDR3 totals 17 residues. Trimming pared 0 bases from V and 0 bases from J, leaving 15 bases between. The germline V gene has CDR1 SGHRS and CDR2 YFSETQ. The CDR3 region has the DNA TGCGCCAGCAGCTTGGAGGCTCTCGGGAGTGTGAACACTGAAGCTTTCTTT. Translation gives CASSLEALGSVNTEAFF.

This chain joins TRBV14 and TRBJ1-3; D possibly corresponds to TRBD1 (6 bases). Germline V gene sequence: CDR1 SGHDN, CDR2 FVKESK. Deletions cut 4 bases from V and 0 bases from J, with 10 bases between. The CDR3 is 15 amino acids. The CDR3 reads CASSLQGGSGNTIYF. CDR3 nucleotide sequence: TGTGCCAGCAGCCTACAGGGCGGCTCTGGAAACACCATATATTTT. Full variable domain (rest looked up from reference TRBV14 and TRBJ1-3): EAGVTQFPSHSVIEKGQTVTLRCDPISGHDNLYWYRRVMGKEIKFLLHFVKESKQDESGMPNNRFLAERTGGTYSTLKVQPAELEDSGVYFCASSLQGGSGNTIYFGEGSWLTVV.

A single count supports this clone. The CDR3 loop is CASSVESGFQPQHF. The CDR3 DNA sequence: TGTGCCAGCAGTGTCGAGTCGGGGTTTCAGCCCCAGCATTTT. The gene calls are TRBV2 and TRBJ1-5; D remains unclear. Trimming stripped 4 bases from V and 6 bases from J, with 13 bases between. The germline CDR1 and CDR2 sequences are SNHLY and FYNNEI. This CDR3 has 14 residues. The full variable domain, in which reference TRBV2 and TRBJ1-5 provide the parts outside the CDR3, is EPEVTQTPSHQVTQMGQEVILRCVPISNHLYFYWYRQILGQKVEFLVSFYNNEISEKSEIFDDQFSVERPDGSNFTLKIRSTKLEDSAMYFCASSVESGFQPQHFGDGTRLSIL.

V is TRBV5-1 and J is TRBJ1-2; possible D gene TRBD1, 6 bases. The CDR3 extends over 13 amino acids. Deletions cut 4 bases from V and 2 bases from J, with 9 bases between. Germline CDR1 SGHRS, CDR2 YFSETQ. In DNA form, the CDR3 reads TGCGCCAGCAGCCGCGACAGGAACTATGGCTACACCTTC. It is translated as CASSRDRNYGYTF.

The chain uses TRBV7-9 and TRBJ2-7, with D perhaps matching TRBD1 or TRBD2 (5 bases each). Trimming left V 3 bases short and J 3 bases short, with 15 bases between. The CDR3 covers 15 residues. Germline V gene sequence: CDR1 SEHNR, CDR2 FQNEAQ (reference sequence). The CDR3 sequence is CASSFRRRGDYEQYF. As DNA, the CDR3 is TGTGCCAGCAGCTTCAGGCGCAGAGGGGACTACGAGCAGTACTTC.

The J gene is TRBJ1-4, the V gene TRBV29-1; D is unresolved. Trimming removed 6 bases at V and 3 bases at J, with 11 bases between. The CDR3 consists of 13 residues. Germline V gene lookup returns CDR1 SQVTM and CDR2 ANQGSEA. CDR3 bases: TGCAGCGTGGTGGGCGGACCTAATGAAAAACTGTTTTTT. Protein: CSVVGGPNEKLFF.

This clone was counted a few times. This sequence joins TRBV28 and TRBJ1-5; D remains unclear. Germline loops: CDR1 MDHEN, CDR2 SYDVKM. The V and J ends lost 5 bases and 13 bases respectively, with 12 bases between them. The CDR3 totals 11 residues. This chain's CDR3 is CASSLGPLQHF. In DNA, the CDR3 is TGTGCCAGCAGTCTAGGACCACTACAGCATTTT.

This clone was seen repeatedly, ten times or more. This rearrangement joins TRBV9 to TRBJ2-2; the match to TRBD2 covers 14 bases. The CDR3 length is 18 residues. Germline V gene sequence: CDR1 SGDLS, CDR2 YYNGEE. V shed 5 bases, J shed 1 base, and the junction held 7 bases outside the gene matches. The CDR3 coding sequence is TGTGCCAGCAGTCCCGGGACTAGCGGGAGATGGAACACCGGGGAGCTGTTTTTT. The encoded protein is CASSPGTSGRWNTGELFF.

Notes on this clone: This sample also contains other DNA sequences that code for the same CDR3. The V gene is TRBV28, the J gene TRBJ2-7; weak D call: TRBD2 (5 bases). CDR1 is MDHEN and CDR2 is SYDVKM in the germline V gene. The V gene lost 6 bases and the J gene lost 2 bases, with 5 bases spanning the gap. This CDR3 is 11 amino acids long. The CDR3 loop reads CASRRAYEQYF. The DNA of the CDR3 is TGTGCCAGCAGGCGGGCCTACGAGCAGTACTTC.

The chain has TRBV1 and TRBJ2-1; TRBD1, the D gene given by the table, was not confirmed from the DNA. TRBV1 is flagged as a pseudogene. The CDR3 totals 19 residues. The DNA of the CDR3 is TGCACCAGCAGCCAGCGTCTGAGTTCGGCTTTAGGGGGTCACAATGAGCAGTTCTTC. It codes for CTSSQRLSSALGGHNEQFF.

This chain connects TRBV28 to TRBJ2-7, with no clear D. This CDR3 comprises 15 residues. The ends were cut back, 8 bases at V and 3 bases at J, with 20 bases in the middle. CDR1 is MDHEN, CDR2 SYDVKM, per germline. CDR3 DNA sequence: TGTGCCAGCGTCTTGGCAGGCGATACGGGCTACGAGCAGTACTTC. Protein: CASVLAGDTGYEQYF.